This TCR beta chain was recorded in a study of T cells after yellow fever vaccination. Concerning this clonotype: Its antigen is currently unknown.

General study findings and limits: A large majority of primary-vaccination clones showed up again after the booster (around 96% CD4, around 85% CD8).

V lost 7 bases, J lost 3 bases, and 8 bases stayed unmatched. Per germline, CDR1 SNHLY and CDR2 FYNNEI. The CDR3 length is 14 residues. TCRdb called the 5' RACE reads again in MiXCR, with one record for every CDR3 protein. The sample yields 300,000 to 400,000 distinct CDR3 sequences, approximately 11% seen once. V is TRBV2 and J is TRBJ2-5; 7 bases agree with TRBD1. The specimen comprised CD4+ T cells sorted from PBMCs, sampled 45 days after the yellow fever booster vaccination. The source of this sequence is a man between 18 and 29 years old who received the YFV17D yellow fever vaccine. Here the CDR3 DNA reads TGTGCCAGCATTGGGGGACAGCGAGAAGAGACCCAGTACTTC. Its translation: CASIGGQREETQYF.